This TCR beta chain came from a study of cytomegalovirus exposure and HLA in healthy donors (dated by TCRdb to about 2017). About the study as a whole: The 670 or so repertoires of the first cohort and the 120 validation repertoires were produced on the same platform, according to a later analysis. In addition to the first cohort of 666 subjects, a separate validation cohort of about 120 different subjects was used. To predict cytomegalovirus infection status, the study brought together high-throughput TCR immunosequencing, statistical association of individual TCRs with disease status, and machine learning. The study aimed to test whether signatures of past pathogen exposure could be identified by cataloging public T cell receptors.

As regards this clone: The specificity of this receptor is unknown. No base quality information exists; no much larger clone differs at one position.

Library creation used the immunoSEQ multiplex PCR assay. The authors processed their data as follows. To diagnose cytomegalovirus status from the catalog of TCR beta chain sequences, a statistical classification framework was built. This is the immuneACCESS table as TCRdb keeps it, with only in-frame sequences that have V and J called. A part of the clones is gone; compared with another copy, unresolved V genes explain less than half, and the rest is unexplained. D and trimming were read from the DNA, whereas the V and J calls and clone size are those reported in that table. The sample table lists approximately 76,000 clones, approximately 94% of them with a count of one. 2.5% to 3.5% of the sample is taken by the ten largest. The donors belonged to the validation cohort of approximately 130 subjects, which was separate from the approximately 680-subject first cohort. There are 16 amino acids in the CDR3, from cysteine to phenylalanine inclusive. Only the CDR3 region is kept as DNA, spanning 48 bases read in frame from base 1. Via the germline V gene, CDR1 is SGHDT and CDR2 YYEEEE. The germline V end is reduced by 0 bases and the J end by 1 base; junction bases left unmatched: 4.

Findings and caveats that apply to the study as a whole: In both the original and validation cohorts, the classifier was reported to diagnose cytomegalovirus status with high specificity and sensitivity. The authors suggested that the approach could potentially be extended to other disease states and immunological phenotypes. While some public TCRs were present in many individuals, most TCR sequences turned up only very rarely across donors. A total of 150 to 200 TCR beta chains were listed by the study as associated with cytomegalovirus. In vitro tests confirmed that a few of the cytomegalovirus-associated TCR beta chains recognize cytomegalovirus antigens. In a later analysis, TCRs clustered in the first cohort were found to also tend to co-occur in the 130 or so validation repertoires, with 85% to 95% of cluster scores above 0. All 120 or so repertoires were used to score co-occurrence in the validation cohort in a later analysis, because that analysis had no HLA typing for the cohort.

This sequence uses TRBV5-6 and TRBJ2-3, and TRBD2 matches 8 of the central bases. The TCR was taken from a woman aged 18-29 years in good health and CMV-seropositive. The sequenced sample consisted of PBMCs. The CDR3 in this case is CASSLGSGTRTDTQYF. DNA sequence: TGTGCCAGCAGCTTGGGTAGCGGGACTCGCACAGATACGCAGTATTTT.